This T cell receptor beta chain is from a study of blood T cells in healthy people across ages. Germline-derived CDR1 and CDR2 are DFQATT and SNEGSKA (reference sequence). The length of the CDR3 is 15 residues. Trimming cost V 7 bases and J 5 bases, with 18 bases left between them. For the second PCR, which ran for about 6 to 12 cycles, a sample-barcoded 5' primer and a J-beta primer mix were used. TCRdb passed the 5' RACE reads through MiXCR, listing each CDR3 protein once. There are 700,000 to 1,000,000 distinct CDR3 sequences in the sample; roughly 44% occur only once, and approximately 19% lies in the top ten.

The V gene is TRBV20-1, the J gene TRBJ1-6, with D possibly matching TRBD1 (6 bases). Sequenced: blood. The receptor's source is a man in his sixties in good health. CDR3 sequence reads: CSVQPPQGNNSPLHF. The CDR3, as DNA: TGCAGTGTCCAGCCCCCACAGGGAAATAATTCACCCCTCCACTTT.